This T cell receptor (beta chain) was profiled in a study of shared clonotypes between healthy human individuals. Study as a whole: Participating donors consisted of two women and a few men aged 18 to 49. For every donor, three CD4 naive, three CD4 memory, two CD8 naive and one CD8 memory plates were used.

Details on this clone: The antigen remains unidentified.

Those who donated, Caucasian adults without exception, all lived in Nashville, Tennessee. Only in-frame clones appear in the TCRdb table, and some are missing; sequencing was by immunoSEQ multiplex PCR. The data contain hundreds of thousands of clones, around 73% of them singletons. V lost 10 bases, J lost 5 bases, and 17 bases lay in between. This CDR3 is 13 amino acids long. CDR1 is MNHEY and CDR2 is SVGAGI in the germline V gene. Study-level points and caveats: On the whole, naive subsets had larger estimated richness than memory subsets had.

The clonotype was recovered from a woman aged 25-40 years in good health. V gene TRBV6-5 combines with J gene TRBJ2-5; unclear D gene. Sequenced: memory CD4+ T cells sorted from blood. Subset: CD45RA-negative fraction. CDR3 residues: CATARMLGETQYF. In nucleotides, the CDR3 is TGTGCCACCGCTCGGATGTTAGGGGAGACCCAGTACTTC.